In this sample, the clone carrying this TCR beta chain turned up a few times. This may come from a read error, since a much larger clone is one base off. The sample originates from a study of blood T cells in healthy people across ages. Study-wide context: Through template switching, about one barcoded beta molecule was captured per two T cells, as measured in model experiments.

Alongside a J-beta primer mix, a sample-barcoded 5' primer served in a second PCR lasting roughly 6 to 11 cycles. MiXCR, run by TCRdb on the 5' RACE reads, gives a single entry per CDR3 protein. The table has hundreds of thousands of distinct CDR3 sequences, over 45% seen once. With 6 bases removed from V and 7 bases from J, the gap between germline ends came to 22 bases. The CDR3 length is 15 residues. Germline CDR1 and CDR2: MNHEY and SVGEGT. In terms of origin and age, donors were healthy Caucasian individuals from Russia aged about 6 to 90. The genes are TRBV6-2 or TRBV6-3 and TRBJ2-7; D perhaps matches TRBD1 (7 bases). The sequence derives from a man aged 25 to 40 in good health. Source material: blood. CDR3 amino acids: CASSAQGGSYNEQYF. CDR3 coding DNA: TGTGCCAGCAGCGCCCAGGGGGGCTCCTACAATGAGCAGTACTTC.